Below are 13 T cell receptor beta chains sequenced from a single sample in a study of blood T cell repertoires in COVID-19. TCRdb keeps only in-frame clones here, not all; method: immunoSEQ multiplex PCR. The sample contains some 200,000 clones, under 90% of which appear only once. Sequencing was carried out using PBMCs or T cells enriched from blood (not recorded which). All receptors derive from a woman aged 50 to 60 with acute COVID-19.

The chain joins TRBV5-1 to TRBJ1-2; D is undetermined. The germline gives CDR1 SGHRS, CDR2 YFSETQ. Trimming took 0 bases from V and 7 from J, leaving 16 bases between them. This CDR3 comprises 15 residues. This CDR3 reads CASSLALEQNFGYTF. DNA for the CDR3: TGCGCCAGCAGCTTGGCGTTAGAACAGAATTTTGGCTACACCTTC. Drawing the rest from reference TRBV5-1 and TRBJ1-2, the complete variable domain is KAGVTQTPRYLIKTRGQQVTLSCSPISGHRSVSWYQQTPGQGLQFLFEYFSETQRNKGNFPGRFSGRQFSNSRSEMNVSTLELGDSALYLCASSLALEQNFGYTFGSGTRLTVV.

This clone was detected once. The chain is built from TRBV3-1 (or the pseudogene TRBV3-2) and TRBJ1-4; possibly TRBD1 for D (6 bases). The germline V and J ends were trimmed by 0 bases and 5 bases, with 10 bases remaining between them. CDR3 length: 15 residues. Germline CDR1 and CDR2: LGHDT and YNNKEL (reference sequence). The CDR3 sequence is CASSQDWTANEKLFF. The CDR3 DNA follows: TGTGCCAGCAGCCAAGATTGGACAGCCAATGAAAAACTGTTTTTT.

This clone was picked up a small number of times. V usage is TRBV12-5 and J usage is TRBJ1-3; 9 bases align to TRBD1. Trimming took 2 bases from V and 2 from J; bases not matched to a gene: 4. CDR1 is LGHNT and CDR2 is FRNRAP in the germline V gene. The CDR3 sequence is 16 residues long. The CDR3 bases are TGTGCTAGTGGTTTGACGAGGACAGGGGCTGGAAACACCATATATTTT. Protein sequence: CASGLTRTGAGNTIYF.

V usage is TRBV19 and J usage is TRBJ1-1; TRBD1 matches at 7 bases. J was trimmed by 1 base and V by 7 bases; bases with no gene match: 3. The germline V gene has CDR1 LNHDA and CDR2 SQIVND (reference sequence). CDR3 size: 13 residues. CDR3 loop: CASKQGENTEAFF. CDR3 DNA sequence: TGTGCCAGTAAGCAGGGGGAGAACACTGAAGCTTTCTTT.

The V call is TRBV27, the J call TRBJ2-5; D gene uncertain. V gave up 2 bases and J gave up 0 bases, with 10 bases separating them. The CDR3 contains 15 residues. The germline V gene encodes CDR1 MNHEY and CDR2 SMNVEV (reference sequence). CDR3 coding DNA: TGTGCCAGCAGTTTACTTTCTGCGAACCAAGAGACCCAGTACTTC. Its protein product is CASSLLSANQETQYF.

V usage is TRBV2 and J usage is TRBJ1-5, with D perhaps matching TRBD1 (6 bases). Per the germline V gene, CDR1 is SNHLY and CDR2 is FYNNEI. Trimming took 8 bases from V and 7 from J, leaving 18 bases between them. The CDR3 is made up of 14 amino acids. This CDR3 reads CASGVAGERQPQHF. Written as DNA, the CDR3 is TGTGCCAGCGGTGTGGCAGGGGAGAGACAGCCCCAGCATTTT.

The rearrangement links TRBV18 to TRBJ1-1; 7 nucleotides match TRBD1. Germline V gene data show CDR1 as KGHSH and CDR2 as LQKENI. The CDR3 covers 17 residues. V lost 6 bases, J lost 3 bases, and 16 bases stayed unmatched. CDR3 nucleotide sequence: TGTGCCAGCTCCCCAATCCCGAGGGACAGACTTTACACTGAAGCTTTCTTT. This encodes CASSPIPRDRLYTEAFF.

The CDR3 DNA reads TGTGCCAGCAGCCATCAGGGGAGCCATAGCAATCAGCCCCAGCATTTT. Its protein product is CASSHQGSHSNQPQHF. V usage is TRBV7-9 and J usage is TRBJ1-5, with TRBD1 as a possible D gene (6 bases). Germline V gives CDR1 SEHNR, CDR2 FQNEAQ (reference sequence). The CDR3 has 16 residues. Trimming took 5 bases from V and 0 from J, leaving 14 bases between them.

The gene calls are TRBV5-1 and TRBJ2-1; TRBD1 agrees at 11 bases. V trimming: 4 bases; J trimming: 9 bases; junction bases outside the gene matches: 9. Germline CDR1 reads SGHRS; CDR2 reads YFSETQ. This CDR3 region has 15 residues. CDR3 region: CASSHPGQGVGEQFF. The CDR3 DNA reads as TGCGCCAGCAGCCATCCGGGACAGGGGGTGGGTGAGCAGTTCTTC.

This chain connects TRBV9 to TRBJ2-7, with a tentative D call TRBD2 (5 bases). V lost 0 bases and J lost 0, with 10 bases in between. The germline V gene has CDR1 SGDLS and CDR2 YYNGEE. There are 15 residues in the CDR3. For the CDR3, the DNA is TGTGCCAGCAGCGTAGGTGGACTGGACTCCTACGAGCAGTACTTC. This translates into CASSVGGLDSYEQYF.

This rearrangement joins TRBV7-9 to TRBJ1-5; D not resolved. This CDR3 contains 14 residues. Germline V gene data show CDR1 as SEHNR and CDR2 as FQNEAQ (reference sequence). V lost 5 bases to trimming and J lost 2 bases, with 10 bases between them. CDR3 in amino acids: CASSPDIGNQPQHF. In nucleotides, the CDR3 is TGTGCCAGCAGCCCTGACATAGGCAATCAGCCCCAGCATTTT. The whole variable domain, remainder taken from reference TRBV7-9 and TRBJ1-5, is DTGVSQNPRHKITKRGQNVTFRCDPISEHNRLYWYRQTLGQGPEFLTYFQNEAQLEKSRLLSDRFSAERPKGSFSTLEIQRTEQGDSAMYLCASSPDIGNQPQHFGDGTRLSIL.

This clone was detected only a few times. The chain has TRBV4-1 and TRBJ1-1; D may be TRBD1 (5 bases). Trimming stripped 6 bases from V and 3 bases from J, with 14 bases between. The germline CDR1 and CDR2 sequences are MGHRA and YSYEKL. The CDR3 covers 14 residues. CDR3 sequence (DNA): TGCGCCAGCAGACAACCTTCAGGGTACACTGAAGCTTTCTTT. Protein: CASRQPSGYTEAFF.

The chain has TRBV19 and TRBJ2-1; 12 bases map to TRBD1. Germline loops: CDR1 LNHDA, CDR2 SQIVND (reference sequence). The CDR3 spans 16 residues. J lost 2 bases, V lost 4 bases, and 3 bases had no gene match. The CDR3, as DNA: TGTGCCAGTAGTAGGGGGGACAGGGGGCCCTACAATGAGCAGTTCTTC. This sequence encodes CASSRGDRGPYNEQFF.